One and the same sample provided the 13 T cell receptor beta chains below, sequenced in a study of beta chain features in type 1 diabetes. What was sequenced were expressed TCRB transcripts, since all of the isolated RNA had been reverse transcribed. Generated by immunoSEQ multiplex PCR, the TCRdb table keeps only in-frame clones and is missing some. The repertoire holds roughly 370,000 clones, 11% to 15% seen once, with less than 0.04% in the top ten. Sample: naive CD4+ T cells from blood. The receptor set was obtained from a man aged 25-40 years in good health.

This clone was observed a handful of times. V gene TRBV4-1 combines with J gene TRBJ2-7; 9 bases fit TRBD1. V lost 4 bases to trimming and J lost 2 bases; unmatched junction nucleotides: 3. The CDR3 contains 14 residues. From germline, CDR1 is MGHRA and CDR2 YSYEKL. CDR3 DNA: TGCGCCAGCAGCCTGGGACAGGGAGCCTACGAGCAGTACTTC. This sequence encodes CASSLGQGAYEQYF.

To note about this clone: This same CDR3 is encoded by further DNA sequences in the sample. The chain links TRBV7-8 to TRBJ2-2; D gene ambiguous. The CDR3 is 14 residues long. V lost 1 base, J lost 1 base, and 4 bases lay in between. The germline CDR1 and CDR2 sequences are SGHVS and FQNEAQ. The CDR3 spells CASSLVRNTGELFF. The CDR3 nucleotides are TGTGCCAGCAGCTTAGTGAGGAACACCGGGGAGCTGTTTTTT.

This chain uses TRBV7-9 with TRBJ1-1; 8 nucleotides line up with TRBD1. This CDR3 spans 15 amino acids. Germline V gives CDR1 SEHNR, CDR2 FQNEAQ (reference sequence). Unmatched junction bases numbered 6, after V lost 0 bases and J lost 6 bases. Here the CDR3 reads CASSLATGARAEAFF. DNA of the CDR3: TGTGCCAGCAGCTTAGCGACAGGGGCGCGGGCTGAAGCTTTCTTT.

A remark on this clone: Other DNA sequences within the sample encode an identical CDR3. The CDR3 loop reads CASSVAGATNEKLFF. CDR3 nucleotide sequence: TGTGCCAGCAGCGTAGCTGGGGCAACTAATGAAAAACTGTTTTTT. The rearrangement joins TRBV9 to TRBJ1-4, with D unclear. Trimming stripped 0 bases from V and 0 bases from J, with 6 bases between. Germline V gene data show CDR1 as SGDLS and CDR2 as YYNGEE. CDR3 length equals 15 residues.

The rearrangement uses TRBV25-1 and TRBJ1-2; D uncertain. The CDR3 spans 13 residues. The germline gives CDR1 MGHDK, CDR2 SYGVNS. The V end was cut by 3 bases, the J end by 4 bases, with 9 bases between. CDR3 bases: TGTGCCAGCAGTGATTCCTCAGCCTATGGCTACACCTTC. It specifies CASSDSSAYGYTF.

This clone was observed a few times. The genes are TRBV2 and TRBJ2-7; no definite D call. Per germline, CDR1 SNHLY and CDR2 FYNNEI. The V end lost 5 bases, the J end lost 3 bases, and 5 bases lay between the germline ends. The CDR3 has 11 residues. The CDR3 DNA reads TGTGCCAGCAGTACTTACTACGAGCAGTACTTC. Translated: CASSTYYEQYF.

This clone was counted many times. V is TRBV30 and J is TRBJ1-2; D gene unclear. The CDR3 is 11 amino acids. The V gene's germline CDR1 is GTSNPN and CDR2 SVGIG (reference sequence). The V end lost 3 bases, the J end lost 3 bases, and 5 bases lay between the germline ends. Here the CDR3 reads CAWSVDYGYTF. In nucleotides, the CDR3 is TGTGCCTGGAGCGTAGACTATGGCTACACCTTC.

The CDR3 here is CASSHPRGRSNQPQHF. The CDR3 nucleotides read TGCGCCAGCAGCCACCCCAGGGGAAGAAGCAATCAGCCCCAGCATTTT. The rearrangement joins TRBV4-1 to TRBJ1-5; a weak D match, TRBD1 (6 bases). CDR3 length: 16 amino acids. Trimming pared 3 bases from V and 1 base from J, leaving 13 bases between. CDR1 and CDR2 from the germline V gene are MGHRA and YSYEKL.

This clone was recorded a few times. This chain joins TRBV10-3 and TRBJ1-2; 9 bases match TRBD1. Germline trimming cut 6 bases from V and 3 bases from J; bases unmatched to any gene: 8. Germline-derived CDR1 and CDR2 are ENHRY and SYGVKD. The CDR3 runs to 15 residues. CDR3: CAISREQGADYGYTF. CDR3 DNA sequence: TGTGCCATCAGCCGGGAACAGGGGGCTGACTATGGCTACACCTTC.

This clone was detected a few times. The chain couples TRBV13 to TRBJ2-3, with 9 nucleotides matching TRBD1. The CDR3 consists of 16 residues. Trimming removed 1 base from V and 6 bases from J; junction bases left unmatched: 8. Germline CDR1 is PRHDT and CDR2 is FYEKMQ (reference sequence). The chain's CDR3 is CASSLVRDRASDTQYF. The CDR3 coding sequence is TGTGCCAGCAGCTTAGTTCGGGACAGGGCATCGGATACGCAGTATTTT.

The chain is built from TRBV7-9 and TRBJ2-1; 7 nucleotides align to TRBD2. Germline loops: CDR1 SEHNR, CDR2 FQNEAQ (reference sequence). The CDR3 is 14 amino acids. The trim removed 3 bases at V and 5 bases at J, leaving 4 bases unmatched. CDR3 DNA: TGTGCCAGCAGCTTTAGCGGGCCCAACAATGAGCAGTTCTTC. Protein: CASSFSGPNNEQFF.

This clone was seen more than once but under ten times. This chain connects TRBV7-9 to TRBJ1-1; no reliable D call. The germline CDR1 and CDR2 sequences are SEHNR and FQNEAQ (reference sequence). This CDR3 region has 11 residues. The V gene lost 6 bases and the J gene lost 5 bases, with 7 bases spanning the gap. The CDR3: CASRGLTEAFF. The CDR3 DNA follows: TGTGCCAGCAGGGGATTAACTGAAGCTTTCTTT.

This clone was detected once. The chain links TRBV7-2 to TRBJ2-5; 10 bases align to TRBD2. The CDR3 totals 15 residues. V shed 3 bases, J shed 4 bases, and the junction held 5 bases outside the gene matches. Germline-derived CDR1 and CDR2 are SGHTA and FQGNSA. CDR3: CASSFWLAGGETQYF. The CDR3 coding sequence is TGTGCCAGCAGCTTCTGGTTAGCGGGGGGAGAGACCCAGTACTTC.